Sequencing of this T cell receptor beta chain was carried out in a study of blood T cell repertoires in COVID-19. The ends lost 5 bases at V and 5 bases at J; junction bases unmatched: 3. This CDR3 contains 12 residues. The germline CDR1 and CDR2 sequences are SQVTM and ANQGSEA. Per the study methods: Estimation of nucleated cell counts relied on the amplification of reference gene primers. Data came from immunoSEQ multiplex PCR; TCRdb stores just in-frame clones and leaves some out. For V, J and clone size, that table is used; D and trimming come from the DNA. The sample consists of about 69,000 clones, 80% to 90% of them appearing once.

This TCR derives from a woman in her forties or fifties with active COVID-19. V is TRBV29-1 and J is TRBJ1-1; 9 bases are shared with TRBD1. Sequenced material: peripheral blood. CDR3 loop: CSVPGTGTEAFF. CDR3 bases: TGCAGCGTTCCCGGGACAGGGACTGAAGCTTTCTTT.